This T cell receptor (beta chain) was obtained from a study of identical twins. A note on this clonotype: What it binds is unknown. A clone one base away is much larger, so this may be a read error.

CDR3 length: 13 amino acids. The germline CDR1 and CDR2 sequences are SGHVS and FQNEAQ. The study's findings and limits: A lower insertion count was a feature of abundant cord blood beta clonotypes, with no such feature in memory repertoires. Sequences that were beta out-of-frame showed weaker excess twin sharing.

Each CDR3 protein gets one entry after TCRdb re-called the 5' RACE reads with MiXCR. Of more than 1.5 million distinct CDR3 sequences listed, roughly a third are singletons. No donor was unhealthy or non-Caucasian. This sequence originates from a newborn girl in good health. The chain recombines TRBV7-8 with TRBJ2-1; TRBD1 agrees at 7 bases. The specimen sequenced was cord blood. The CDR3 coding sequence is TGTGCCAGCAGCGACAGGGTTTACAGTGAGCAGTTCTTC. It specifies CASSDRVYSEQFF. The full variable domain, completed using reference TRBV7-8 and TRBJ2-1, is GAGVSQSPRYKVAKRGQDVALRCDPISGHVSLFWYQQALGQGPEFLTYFQNEAQLDKSGLPSDRFFAERPEGSVSTLKIQRTQQEDSAVYLCASSDRVYSEQFFGPGTRLTVL.